This paragraph reports one TCR beta chain. Its specificity is not known. Germline loops: CDR1 LGHNA, CDR2 YNFKEQ. The CDR3 loop spans 13 amino acids. V gave up 1 base and J gave up 5 bases, with 5 bases separating them. The data originate from a study of cytomegalovirus exposure and HLA in healthy donors. Findings of the study overall: A later analysis linked a missense DCLRE1C variant to TCR beta V- and J-gene trimming.

Donors showed nominal health when sampled, although they likely had unrecorded immune exposures. The PCR ran on 60 Vbeta and 13 Jbeta primers. TCRdb keeps only in-frame clones here, not all; method: immunoSEQ multiplex PCR. This table holds about 180,000 clones, 77% found once. The clonotype comes from a man younger than 30 in good health and CMV-seronegative. The sample comprised PBMCs. The rearrangement joins TRBV4-2 to TRBJ2-2; D is perhaps TRBD2 (5 bases). In DNA form, the CDR3 reads TGTGCCAGCAGCCAAGGGGAGACCGGGGAGCTGTTTTTT. Protein product: CASSQGETGELFF.